What follows are 26 T cell receptor beta chains derived from one specimen sequenced in a study of cytomegalovirus exposure and HLA in healthy donors. This table comes from immunoSEQ multiplex PCR, and its TCRdb copy is limited to in-frame clones, with some not included. The sample has under 200,000 clones; approximately 86% are singletons. The specimen sequenced was PBMCs. All receptors come from a woman younger than 30 in good health and CMV-seronegative.

The chain employs TRBV2 and TRBJ2-1, with 8 bases fitting TRBD2. V shed 8 bases and J 7 bases; nucleotides not matched to a gene: 10. CDR3 size: 14 residues. Germline lookup yields CDR1 SNHLY and CDR2 FYNNEI. Here the CDR3 DNA reads TGTGCCAGCTTTGGGGGTAGCGGGGCGAATGAGCAGTTCTTC. Translation gives CASFGGSGANEQFF.

The rearrangement uses TRBV7-6 and TRBJ1-1; TRBD1 is a possible D gene (6 bases). Trimming took off 1 base at V and 5 bases at J, with 8 bases between the two ends. This CDR3 has 13 amino acids. From germline, CDR1 is SGHVS and CDR2 FNYEAQ. This CDR3 is CASSLGGQTEAFF. CDR3 in DNA: TGTGCCAGCAGCTTAGGGGGGCAGACTGAAGCTTTCTTT.

This rearrangement joins TRBV2 to TRBJ1-3; 10 bases match TRBD1. Germline V gives CDR1 SNHLY, CDR2 FYNNEI. The CDR3 has 16 amino acids. The trim removed 6 bases at V and 4 bases at J, leaving 9 bases unmatched. DNA for the CDR3: TGTGCCAGCAGCCTTGTCCGGGACAGGGGAGGAAACACCATATATTTT. The encoded protein is CASSLVRDRGGNTIYF.

This sequence joins TRBV29-1 and TRBJ1-1; D uncertain. The CDR3 is made up of 14 amino acids. Germline CDR1 SQVTM, CDR2 ANQGSEA. V was clipped by 5 bases and J by 4 bases, with 17 bases between them. The CDR3 sequence: CSVSSRLTTTEAFF. The CDR3 coding sequence is TGCAGCGTTTCATCGAGGCTTACCACCACTGAAGCTTTCTTT.

The chain couples TRBV6-1 to TRBJ2-1; 7 nucleotides agree with TRBD2. CDR3 size: 14 residues. Germline loops: CDR1 MNHNS, CDR2 SASEGT. With V trimmed by 7 bases and J by 7 bases, 10 bases remained unmatched. The CDR3 loop reads CASNRGEAGNEQFF. CDR3 nucleotide sequence: TGTGCCAGCAATCGGGGGGAAGCGGGGAATGAGCAGTTCTTC.

The chain employs TRBV7-9 and TRBJ2-4, with a tentative D call TRBD1 (6 bases). This CDR3 is built from 15 residues. Trimming left V 5 bases short and J 0 bases short, with 11 bases between. Looked up from germline, CDR1 is SEHNR and CDR2 is FQNEAQ (reference sequence). The CDR3 spells CASSRPGVAKNIQYF. CDR3 DNA sequence: TGTGCCAGCAGCCGACCAGGGGTAGCCAAAAACATTCAGTACTTC. Together with reference TRBV7-9 and TRBJ2-4, the CDR3 gives the full variable domain: DTGVSQNPRHKITKRGQNVTFRCDPISEHNRLYWYRQTLGQGPEFLTYFQNEAQLEKSRLLSDRFSAERPKGSFSTLEIQRTEQGDSAMYLCASSRPGVAKNIQYFGAGTRLSVL.

V gene TRBV18 combines with J gene TRBJ1-5, with 7 nucleotides matching TRBD1. Germline lookup yields CDR1 KGHSH and CDR2 LQKENI. V was clipped by 4 bases and J by 7 bases; unmatched bases: 4. This CDR3 spans 13 amino acids. The CDR3 protein is CASSRGTDQPQHF. Written as DNA, the CDR3 is TGTGCCAGCTCACGGGGGACAGACCAGCCCCAGCATTTT.

V is TRBV27 and J is TRBJ2-3, with a weak D call TRBD2 (6 bases). The germline gives CDR1 MNHEY, CDR2 SMNVEV (reference sequence). V was trimmed by 2 bases and J by 9 bases, leaving 9 bases between them. This CDR3 region has 12 residues. The CDR3 loop is CASSLGGITQYF. The CDR3 nucleotides read TGTGCCAGCAGTTTAGGGGGGATCACGCAGTATTTT.

The CDR3 reads CSVEGPGQSSYEQYF. Written as DNA, the CDR3 is TGCAGCGTTGAGGGCCCAGGACAGTCCTCCTACGAGCAGTACTTC. The V call is TRBV29-1, the J call TRBJ2-7, with a weak D call TRBD1 (6 bases). Germline assignment: CDR1 SQVTM and CDR2 ANQGSEA. The length of the CDR3 is 15 residues. Trimming took off 3 bases at V and 0 bases at J, with 15 bases between the two ends.

The table lists this clone with a count of one. The genes are TRBV10-1 and TRBJ2-7; D gene ambiguous. Germline-derived CDR1 and CDR2 are WNHNN and SYGVQD (reference sequence). Trimming removed 0 bases from V and 3 bases from J, with 6 bases in between. The CDR3 totals 13 residues. Written as DNA, the CDR3 is TGCGCCAGCAGTGAGTCGACTGTCTACGAGCAGTACTTC. It is translated as CASSESTVYEQYF.

This chain uses TRBV18 with TRBJ2-7; TRBD2 might be the D (6 bases). There are 13 residues in the CDR3. The germline V gene encodes CDR1 KGHSH and CDR2 LQKENI. The ends were cut back, 2 bases at V and 3 bases at J, with 8 bases in the middle. The CDR3 is CASSPGDFYEQYF. CDR3 DNA: TGTGCCAGCTCACCAGGGGACTTCTACGAGCAGTACTTC.

CDR3 nucleotide sequence: TGTGCCAGCAGCAAAGAGGGGACTAGCGACTACGAGCAGTACTTC. The encoded protein is CASSKEGTSDYEQYF. This chain joins TRBV11-3 and TRBJ2-7; 10 bases are shared with TRBD2. Germline V gene data show CDR1 as SGHNT and CDR2 as YENEEA. CDR3 length: 15 residues. Trimming cost V 5 bases and J 3 bases; bases outside gene matches: 7. Full variable domain (missing parts from reference TRBV11-3 and TRBJ2-7): EAGVVQSPRYKIIEKKQPVAFWCNPISGHNTLYWYLQNLGQGPELLIRYENEEAVDDSQLPKDRFSAERLKGVDSTLKIQPAELGDSAVYLCASSKEGTSDYEQYFGPGTRLTVT.

This clone was observed a handful of times. J is TRBJ2-1 and V is TRBV9; the D is unclear. Per the germline V gene, CDR1 is SGDLS and CDR2 is YYNGEE. Trimming removed 4 bases from V and 0 bases from J, with 11 bases in between. The CDR3 is 15 amino acids. In DNA, the CDR3 is TGTGCCAGCAGCCGCACTATTACCTCCTACAATGAGCAGTTCTTC. Its translation: CASSRTITSYNEQFF.

V usage is TRBV10-3 and J usage is TRBJ1-3; no clear D gene. The CDR3 spans 16 residues. V was clipped by 10 bases and J by 3 bases, with 22 bases between them. Germline assignment: CDR1 ENHRY and CDR2 SYGVKD. CDR3 sequence reads: CATEPHNLGSGNTIYF. DNA for the CDR3: TGTGCCACCGAACCCCACAATTTGGGGAGTGGAAACACCATATATTTT.

The chain recombines TRBV4-1 with TRBJ2-1; maybe TRBD1 (6 bases). This CDR3 has 17 residues. V was clipped by 2 bases and J by 9 bases, with 23 bases between them. The germline V gene has CDR1 MGHRA and CDR2 YSYEKL. DNA for the CDR3: TGCGCCAGCAGCCAAATTCTTCCGACACGGGGCAGGGGTGAGCAGTTCTTC. Translation: CASSQILPTRGRGEQFF.

In its sample, this clone was seen a few times. CDR3 nucleotide sequence: TGTGCCAGCAGCATGGGGCGTAACTATGGCTACACCTTC. Translation: CASSMGRNYGYTF. The gene calls are TRBV7-2 and TRBJ1-2; the D gene is possibly TRBD1 (5 bases). The CDR3 runs 13 residues. V lost 5 bases and J 1 base, leaving 8 bases between the germline ends. From germline, CDR1 is SGHTA and CDR2 FQGNSA.

The DNA for the CDR3 is TGTGCCAGTAGTATATATCCCCTGGGAGGGGCCTACAATGAGCAGTTCTTC. It codes for CASSIYPLGGAYNEQFF. This chain uses TRBV19 with TRBJ2-1, with 7 bases lining up with TRBD2. Germline V gene lookup returns CDR1 LNHDA and CDR2 SQIVND (reference sequence). The V gene end was trimmed by 2 bases and the J gene end by 2 bases; junction bases not matched to a gene: 9. CDR3 length equals 17 residues.

As DNA, the CDR3 is TGTGCCAGCAGCTTAGACAGGGCCACTGAAGCTTTCTTT. It encodes CASSLDRATEAFF. The V and J genes are TRBV13 and TRBJ1-1; D is possibly TRBD1 (6 bases). The CDR3 is made up of 13 amino acids. V dropped 1 base and J dropped 4 bases, with 7 bases sitting between them. Germline CDR1 PRHDT, CDR2 FYEKMQ (reference sequence).

The gene calls are TRBV7-9 and TRBJ1-2, with D unresolved. This CDR3 region has 14 residues. V shed 2 bases and J shed 2 bases, with 9 bases lying between them. In germline, CDR1 is SEHNR, CDR2 FQNEAQ (reference sequence). CDR3 sequence (DNA): TGTGCCAGCAGCTTACGGGAATCGAACTATGGCTACACCTTC. Translated: CASSLRESNYGYTF.

This clone occurred a few times. The chain employs TRBV13 and TRBJ2-7, with 10 bases fitting TRBD2. The CDR3 spans 16 residues. Germline V CDR1 and CDR2: PRHDT, FYEKMQ (reference sequence). Losses at the gene ends were 7 bases for V and 3 bases for J; bases not matched to a gene: 12. CDR3 sequence (DNA): TGTGCCAGCACCAATCTAGGGGCTAGCGGGGGCTACGAGCAGTACTTC. Translated: CASTNLGASGGYEQYF. Full variable domain (rest looked up from reference TRBV13 and TRBJ2-7): AAGVIQSPRHLIKEKRETATLKCYPIPRHDTVYWYQQGPGQDPQFLISFYEKMQSDKGSIPDRFSAQQFSDYHSELNMSSLELGDSALYFCASTNLGASGGYEQYFGPGTRLTVT.

J is TRBJ2-5 and V is TRBV5-1; 12 bases agree with TRBD2. Losses at the gene ends were 5 bases for V and 3 bases for J; bases not matched to a gene: 5. The germline CDR1 and CDR2 sequences are SGHRS and YFSETQ. This CDR3 is 15 amino acids long. The CDR3 protein is CASRYRTSGEETQYF. The CDR3 nucleotides are TGCGCCAGCAGGTATCGGACTAGCGGGGAAGAGACCCAGTACTTC.

This chain connects TRBV29-1 to TRBJ1-3, with 7 bases identical to TRBD1. Germline V gene sequence: CDR1 SQVTM, CDR2 ANQGSEA. The J segment lost 0 bases and the V segment lost 5 bases, leaving 7 bases of the junction unmatched. The CDR3 has 15 amino acids. The chain's CDR3 is CSVRTGVSSGNTIYF. The CDR3 nucleotides read TGCAGCGTTCGGACAGGCGTAAGCTCTGGAAACACCATATATTTT.

The table lists this clone with a few counts. CDR3 amino acids: CASSEVVGTGSEKLFF. CDR3 DNA: TGTGCCAGCAGTGAAGTTGTTGGGACAGGGAGTGAAAAACTGTTTTTT. This rearrangement joins TRBV6-1 to TRBJ1-4, with 9 bases aligning to TRBD1. The length of the CDR3 is 16 residues. J gave up 7 bases and V 1 base, and 7 bases lay outside the gene matches. The germline V gene has CDR1 MNHNS and CDR2 SASEGT.

The chain uses TRBV30 and TRBJ2-7; weak D call: TRBD2 (6 bases). Trimming took 2 bases from V and 7 from J, leaving 18 bases between them. The CDR3 has 14 amino acids. Germline V gene sequence: CDR1 GTSNPN, CDR2 SVGIG (reference sequence). The CDR3 nucleotides are TGTGCCTGGAGTCTCTATGGCGGGGTCGGGGAGCAGTACTTC. As protein: CAWSLYGGVGEQYF.

The genes are TRBV7-3 and TRBJ2-1; D is perhaps TRBD1 (6 bases). Germline V CDR1 and CDR2: SGHTA, FQGTGA. This CDR3 has 12 amino acids. Trimming took 1 base from V and 9 from J, leaving 7 bases between them. Here the CDR3 reads CASSLIGGEQFF. The CDR3 DNA is TGTGCCAGCAGCTTAATAGGGGGTGAGCAGTTCTTC.

This chain links TRBV5-1 with TRBJ2-1; D gene unclear. In germline, CDR1 is SGHRS, CDR2 YFSETQ. Deletions cut 2 bases from V and 7 bases from J, with 13 bases between. This CDR3 is 14 amino acids long. The CDR3 sequence: CASSFHPGQNEQFF. CDR3 bases: TGCGCCAGCAGCTTTCACCCAGGCCAGAATGAGCAGTTCTTC.